This record concerns one TCR beta chain sequence. The data originate from a study of blood T cell repertoires in COVID-19. Measured with immunoSEQ multiplex PCR; TCRdb has only the in-frame clones, and not every one. Counted here are approximately 530,000 clones, 70% to 90% occurring once; the ten biggest clones make up roughly 8%. Germline V CDR1 and CDR2: LNHDA, SQIVND (reference sequence). The CDR3 contains 16 residues. V shed 4 bases and J 7 bases; nucleotides not matched to a gene: 13. The sequencing input was peripheral blood. This sequence originates from a woman aged 45 to 65 with COVID-19, enrolled during active disease. This sequence joins TRBV19 and TRBJ1-5, with TRBD1 matching 7 bases. The CDR3 here is CASSTSATGMGQPQHF. The CDR3 nucleotides are TGTGCCAGTAGTACCTCGGCGACAGGGATGGGGCAGCCCCAGCATTTT.